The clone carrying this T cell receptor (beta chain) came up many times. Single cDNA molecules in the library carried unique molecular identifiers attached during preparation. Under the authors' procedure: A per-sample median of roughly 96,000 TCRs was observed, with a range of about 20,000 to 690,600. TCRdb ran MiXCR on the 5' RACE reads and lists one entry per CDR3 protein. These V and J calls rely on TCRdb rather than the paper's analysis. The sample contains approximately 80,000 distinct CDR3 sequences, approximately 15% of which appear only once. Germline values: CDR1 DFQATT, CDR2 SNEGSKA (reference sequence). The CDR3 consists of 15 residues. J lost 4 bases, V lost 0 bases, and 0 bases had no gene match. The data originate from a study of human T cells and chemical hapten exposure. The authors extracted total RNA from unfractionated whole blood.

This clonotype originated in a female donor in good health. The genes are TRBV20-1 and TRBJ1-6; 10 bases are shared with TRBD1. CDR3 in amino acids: CSAREGQGYNSPLHF. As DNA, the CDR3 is TGCAGTGCTAGAGAGGGACAGGGGTATAATTCACCCCTCCACTTT.